The 21 T cell receptor beta chains below all came from one sample that was sequenced in a study of blood T cell repertoires in COVID-19 (dated by TCRdb to 2018 to 2021). Library preparation employed the immunoSEQ multiplex PCR assay. Entries here come from immuneACCESS through TCRdb and include only in-frame sequences with V and J called. Some clones fail to appear in such tables; in the studies checked, an unresolved V gene covers under half of the shortfall, and the cause of the remainder is unknown. The sample yields around 170,000 clones; about four fifths were counted once. 5.5% to 7.5% of the sample lies in the top ten. Sequenced material: peripheral blood. Receptor source: a middle-aged woman with acute or convalescent COVID-19.

This rearrangement joins TRBV10-1 to TRBJ1-1; possibly TRBD1 for D (6 bases). Germline V gene sequence: CDR1 WNHNN, CDR2 SYGVQD (reference sequence). The V gene lost 6 bases and the J gene lost 1 base, with 9 bases spanning the gap. The CDR3 is 13 amino acids. CDR3 amino acids: CASSLQGNTEAFF. The DNA of the CDR3 is TGCGCCAGCAGCTTACAGGGGAACACTGAAGCTTTCTTT.

The V call is TRBV7-2, the J call TRBJ1-6; D uncertain. The V gene lost 1 base and the J gene lost 4 bases, with 11 bases spanning the gap. The CDR3 covers 16 residues. Germline values: CDR1 SGHTA, CDR2 FQGNSA. This chain's CDR3 is CASSLGTRSYNSPLHF. The CDR3, as DNA: TGTGCCAGCAGCTTAGGCACTAGATCTTATAATTCACCCCTCCACTTT.

The chain employs TRBV15 and TRBJ1-5, with D possibly being TRBD1 (5 bases). This CDR3 is built from 16 residues. The V end was cut by 1 base, the J end by 2 bases, with 12 bases between. CDR1 and CDR2 from the germline V gene are LNHNV and YYDKDF (reference sequence). Here the CDR3 reads CATSRVKGVGNQPQHF. In nucleotides, the CDR3 is TGTGCCACCAGCAGAGTGAAAGGGGTCGGCAATCAGCCCCAGCATTTT. The full variable domain, with the rest looked up from reference TRBV15 and TRBJ1-5, is DAMVIQNPRYQVTQFGKPVTLSCSQTLNHNVMYWYQQKSSQAPKLLFHYYDKDFNNEADTPDNFQSRRPNTSFCFLDIRSPGLGDTAMYLCATSRVKGVGNQPQHFGDGTRLSIL.

The V call is TRBV5-1, the J call TRBJ1-4; D is ambiguous. This CDR3 has 15 residues. The V end was cut by 0 bases, the J end by 8 bases, with 14 bases between. Germline CDR1 reads SGHRS; CDR2 reads YFSETQ. CDR3 protein: CASSLGAAPQEKLFF. CDR3 nucleotides: TGCGCCAGCAGCTTGGGAGCGGCTCCCCAAGAAAAACTGTTTTTT.

The chain uses TRBV6-5 and TRBJ2-1, with TRBD1 matching over 8 bases. The trim removed 7 bases at V and 2 bases at J, leaving 4 bases unmatched. Germline V lookup: CDR1 MNHEY, CDR2 SVGAGI. The CDR3 has 14 amino acids. The CDR3 DNA is TGTGCCAGCAAGACAGGGGACACCTACAATGAGCAGTTCTTC. As protein: CASKTGDTYNEQFF.

This clone was seen only once. This chain connects TRBV9 to TRBJ1-1; D unresolved. V was pared by 4 bases and J by 8 bases, with 18 bases between. CDR1 SGDLS and CDR2 YYNGEE come from the germline V gene. This CDR3 is 14 amino acids long. The CDR3 loop reads CASSPSPVSIEAFF. CDR3 in DNA: TGTGCCAGCAGCCCCTCTCCGGTCTCAATAGAAGCTTTCTTT.

To note about this clone: The identical CDR3 is also encoded by other nucleotide sequences in the sample. V and J are TRBV5-1 and TRBJ1-1; 9 nucleotides align to TRBD1. The CDR3 has 16 residues. Germline CDR1 reads SGHRS; CDR2 reads YFSETQ. J was trimmed by 4 bases and V by 1 base; bases with no gene match: 8. In DNA, the CDR3 is TGCGCCAGCAGCTTGAGACAGGGGGGGAGTGGCACTGAAGCTTTCTTT. It yields the protein CASSLRQGGSGTEAFF.

The CDR3 sequence is CATNRAGGHRYNEQFF. The CDR3 coding sequence is TGTGCCACCAATAGAGCGGGAGGTCACCGATACAATGAGCAGTTCTTC. V usage is TRBV27 and J usage is TRBJ2-1, with 9 bases identical to TRBD2. The V gene's germline CDR1 is MNHEY and CDR2 SMNVEV (reference sequence). J was trimmed by 4 bases and V by 10 bases; bases with no gene match: 14. There are 16 residues in the CDR3.

J is TRBJ1-4 and V is TRBV27; D remains ambiguous. In germline, CDR1 is MNHEY, CDR2 SMNVEV (reference sequence). The ends were cut back, 0 bases at V and 8 bases at J, with 13 bases in the middle. The CDR3 spans 15 residues. In nucleotides, the CDR3 is TGTGCCAGCAGTTTATCTTCCCCCGTCGGGGAAAAACTGTTTTTT. Encoded protein: CASSLSSPVGEKLFF.

This chain connects TRBV28 to TRBJ2-7; 7 bases are a match to TRBD1. With 3 bases clipped from V and 5 bases from J, the junction kept 4 bases outside the gene matches. This CDR3 comprises 13 residues. Germline V gives CDR1 MDHEN, CDR2 SYDVKM. The CDR3 nucleotides are TGTGCCAGCAGTTTTGGGACAGATAACGAGCAGTACTTC. Its protein product is CASSFGTDNEQYF.

V usage is TRBV19 and J usage is TRBJ1-6; D gene ambiguous. The ends were cut back, 5 bases at V and 2 bases at J, with 7 bases in the middle. Looked up from germline, CDR1 is LNHDA and CDR2 is SQIVND (reference sequence). The CDR3 has 14 residues. The CDR3 reads CASSPGAYNSPLHF. The CDR3, as DNA: TGTGCCAGTAGTCCGGGTGCCTATAATTCACCCCTCCACTTT.

The V call is TRBV6-6, the J call TRBJ1-5, with TRBD1 matching over 9 bases. The germline gives CDR1 MNHNY, CDR2 SVGAGI (reference sequence). With V trimmed by 9 bases and J by 7 bases, 13 bases remained unmatched. The CDR3 extends over 15 amino acids. CDR3 residues: CASGPGGQGRQPQHF. The CDR3 nucleotides are TGTGCCAGTGGACCCGGGGGACAGGGACGCCAGCCCCAGCATTTT.

The rearrangement uses TRBV7-3 and TRBJ2-5; TRBD2 matches at 14 bases. The V gene's germline CDR1 is SGHTA and CDR2 FQGTGA. The CDR3 is 16 amino acids. V trimming: 5 bases; J trimming: 5 bases; junction bases outside the gene matches: 7. This chain's CDR3 is CASSDGTSGGRETQYF. The DNA for the CDR3 is TGTGCCAGCAGCGACGGGACTAGCGGGGGTCGGGAGACCCAGTACTTC. The full variable domain, rest sourced from reference TRBV7-3 and TRBJ2-5, is GAGVSQTPSNKVTEKGKYVELRCDPISGHTALYWYRQSLGQGPEFLIYFQGTGAADDSGLPNDRFFAVRPEGSVSTLKIQRTERGDSAVYLCASSDGTSGGRETQYFGPGTRLLVL.

CDR3 coding DNA: TGTGCCAGCAGGATCACCAGCTCTGGAAACACCATATATTTT. Translating gives CASRITSSGNTIYF. The gene calls are TRBV6-5 and TRBJ1-3, with D unclear. V shed 6 bases and J shed 0 bases, with 9 bases lying between them. This CDR3 is built from 14 residues. In germline, CDR1 is MNHEY, CDR2 SVGAGI.

This sequence joins TRBV18 and TRBJ1-2, with D tentatively TRBD1 (6 bases). Trimming removed 1 base at V and 5 bases at J, with 17 bases between. This CDR3 spans 16 amino acids. Germline V gene sequence: CDR1 KGHSH, CDR2 LQKENI. CDR3 DNA: TGTGCCAGCTCACCACGGACAGACGCGTCAGCGTATGGCTACACCTTC. Translated, it gives CASSPRTDASAYGYTF.

The chain has TRBV28 and TRBJ2-2; D perhaps matches TRBD1 (5 bases). Looked up from germline, CDR1 is MDHEN and CDR2 is SYDVKM. This CDR3 spans 13 amino acids. Trimming removed 6 bases from V and 3 bases from J, with 8 bases in between. In DNA form, the CDR3 reads TGTGCCAGCAGCAGGGTCGACACCGGGGAGCTGTTTTTT. This gives the protein CASSRVDTGELFF.

This clone was seen just once. CDR3 protein: CASSFQPTYQGGGELFF. CDR3 sequence (DNA): TGTGCCAGCAGCTTTCAGCCCACCTACCAAGGGGGCGGGGAGCTGTTTTTT. The rearrangement uses TRBV9 and TRBJ2-2; possibly TRBD1 for D (6 bases). The V gene's germline CDR1 is SGDLS and CDR2 YYNGEE. This CDR3 spans 17 amino acids. V was trimmed by 4 bases and J by 7 bases, leaving 23 bases between them. Combining the CDR3 with reference TRBV9 and TRBJ2-2 gives the whole variable domain DSGVTQTPKHLITATGQRVTLRCSPRSGDLSVYWYQQSLDQGLQFLIQYYNGEERAKGNILERFSAQQFPDLHSELNLSSLELGDSALYFCASSFQPTYQGGGELFFGEGSRLTVL.

The rearrangement joins TRBV20-1 to TRBJ1-5; 7 nucleotides line up with TRBD1. The germline gives CDR1 DFQATT, CDR2 SNEGSKA (reference sequence). The CDR3 length is 13 residues. Trimming removed 3 bases from V and 7 bases from J; junction bases left unmatched: 6. Here the CDR3 reads CSASQGGGQPQHF. The CDR3 DNA sequence: TGCAGTGCTAGTCAAGGGGGCGGGCAGCCCCAGCATTTT.

V is TRBV28 and J is TRBJ2-7; weak D call: TRBD2 (6 bases). Germline-derived CDR1 and CDR2 are MDHEN and SYDVKM. This CDR3 comprises 18 residues. The V and J ends lost 5 bases and 2 bases respectively, with 25 bases between them. The CDR3 spells CASSPPAVWGDRTYEQYF. CDR3 sequence (DNA): TGTGCCAGCAGTCCGCCAGCAGTTTGGGGGGACCGAACCTACGAGCAGTACTTC.

The chain employs TRBV5-6 and TRBJ2-5; the match to TRBD2 covers 7 bases. The V gene end was trimmed by 0 bases and the J gene end by 3 bases; junction bases not matched to a gene: 2. Germline V CDR1 and CDR2: SGHDT, YYEEEE. The CDR3 extends over 14 amino acids. In nucleotides, the CDR3 is TGTGCCAGCAGCTTGGTACGGGGGGAAGAGACCCAGTACTTC. Translated: CASSLVRGEETQYF.

This sequence joins TRBV4-2 and TRBJ1-2; maybe TRBD1 (5 bases). Trimming left V 3 bases short and J 7 bases short, with 21 bases between. The length of the CDR3 is 16 residues. Germline V gene data show CDR1 as LGHNA and CDR2 as YNFKEQ. CDR3 coding DNA: TGTGCCAGCAGCCAGGCTACTCGGGCGGGGGACGGTGGCTACACCTTC. Its translation: CASSQATRAGDGGYTF.